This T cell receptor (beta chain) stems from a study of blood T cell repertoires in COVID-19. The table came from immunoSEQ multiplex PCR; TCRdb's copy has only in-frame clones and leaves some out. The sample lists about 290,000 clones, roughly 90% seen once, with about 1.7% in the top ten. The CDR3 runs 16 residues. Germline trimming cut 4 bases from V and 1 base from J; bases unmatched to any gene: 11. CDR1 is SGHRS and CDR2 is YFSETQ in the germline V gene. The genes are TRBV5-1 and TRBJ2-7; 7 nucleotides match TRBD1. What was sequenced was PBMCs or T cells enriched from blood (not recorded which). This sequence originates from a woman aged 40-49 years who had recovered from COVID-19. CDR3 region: CASSPQPRTGSYEQYF. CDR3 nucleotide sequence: TGCGCCAGCAGCCCCCAACCCCGGACAGGATCCTACGAGCAGTACTTC.